A single sample gave rise to the 13 T cell receptor beta chains below, sequenced in a study of T cells in Graves' hyperthyroidism and ophthalmopathy. Researchers took RNA transcripts and amplified the TCR beta CDR3 regions from them. First-round RT-PCR with HTBI primers amplified the TCR CDR3 region. TCRdb passed the multiplex PCR reads through MiXCR, listing each CDR3 protein once. The sample contains roughly 300,000 distinct CDR3 sequences, less than 30% of which appear only once. The sequenced sample consisted of blood. All receptors come from a man aged 40-50 years with Graves' hyperthyroidism that later progressed to Graves' ophthalmopathy.

This clonotype was picked up many times. This chain uses TRBV11-1 with TRBJ2-5; maybe TRBD2 (6 bases). Per germline, CDR1 SGHAT and CDR2 FQDESV (reference sequence). V lost 5 bases and J 4 bases, leaving 20 bases between the germline ends. The CDR3 has 16 residues. The chain's CDR3 is CASSAALARVRETQYF. The CDR3 region has the DNA TGTGCCAGCAGCGCAGCCCTAGCGAGGGTGAGAGAGACCCAGTACTTC.

The V gene is TRBV12-3 or TRBV12-4, the J gene TRBJ2-5, with D perhaps being TRBD1 or TRBD2 (5 bases each). The V end was cut by 3 bases, the J end by 5 bases, with 13 bases between. This CDR3 contains 14 residues. The CDR3 nucleotides read TGTGCCAGCAGTTTTGGGGGAGTTTCGGAGACCCAGTACTTC. Translating it yields CASSFGGVSETQYF.

This clonotype was observed at least ten times. The chain recombines TRBV2 with TRBJ1-5; 9 bases align to TRBD1. Germline CDR1 reads SNHLY; CDR2 reads FYNNEI. The CDR3 has 16 residues. V was pared by 6 bases and J by 3 bases, with 9 bases of the junction left unmatched. The CDR3 spells CASRSGTGLNNQPQHF. The CDR3 DNA reads as TGTGCCAGCAGGTCCGGGACAGGGCTAAACAATCAGCCCCAGCATTTT.

This clonotype was recorded at least ten times. The chain recombines TRBV11-1 with TRBJ1-1, with a weak D call TRBD1 (6 bases). This CDR3 has 13 amino acids. Trimming cost V 2 bases and J 11 bases, with 15 bases left between them. Germline V lookup: CDR1 SGHAT, CDR2 FQDESV (reference sequence). The CDR3, as DNA: TGTGCCAGCAGCTTATCACCACAGGGTCGGGCTTTCTTT. This encodes CASSLSPQGRAFF.

The chain is built from TRBV27 and TRBJ2-5; TRBD2 matches at 9 bases. The CDR3 totals 17 residues. Germline V gives CDR1 MNHEY, CDR2 SMNVEV (reference sequence). The V gene end was trimmed by 3 bases and the J gene end by 5 bases; junction bases not matched to a gene: 13. The CDR3 protein is CASSFGSGSFGGETQYF. The CDR3 coding sequence is TGTGCCAGCAGTTTCGGTAGCGGGAGTTTCGGCGGGGAGACCCAGTACTTC.

There are a few counts of this clonotype. The CDR3 loop reads CASSPIGDYEQYF. For the CDR3, the DNA is TGTGCCAGCTCACCAATAGGAGACTACGAGCAGTACTTC. The chain combines TRBV18 with TRBJ2-7; D not certain. Trimming took off 2 bases at V and 3 bases at J, with 8 bases between the two ends. CDR3 length equals 13 residues. Germline values: CDR1 KGHSH, CDR2 LQKENI.

This clonotype has ten or more counts. The V call is TRBV11-1, the J call TRBJ1-1; D gene ambiguous. With 6 bases removed from V and 4 bases from J, the gap between germline ends came to 9 bases. Germline-derived CDR1 and CDR2 are SGHAT and FQDESV (reference sequence). CDR3 length: 12 amino acids. In DNA form, the CDR3 reads TGTGCCAGCAGGGGTTTTGGCACTGAAGCTTTCTTT. Amino acids: CASRGFGTEAFF.

In its sample, this clonotype was seen many times. The chain links TRBV20-1 to TRBJ2-7; D remains unclear. CDR3 length: 13 amino acids. Germline lookup yields CDR1 DFQATT and CDR2 SNEGSKA (reference sequence). V shed 0 bases and J shed 7 bases, with 13 bases lying between them. The chain's CDR3 is CSARDYGVEEQYF. In DNA, the CDR3 is TGCAGTGCTAGAGATTATGGGGTAGAGGAGCAGTACTTC.

The chain recombines TRBV24-1 with TRBJ1-5; 7 positions match TRBD1. Germline V gene lookup returns CDR1 KGHDR and CDR2 SFDVKD. The CDR3 runs to 13 residues. Unmatched junction bases numbered 4, after V lost 5 bases and J lost 7 bases. CDR3 amino acids: CATSGGGEQPQHF. The CDR3 nucleotides are TGTGCCACCAGTGGAGGGGGCGAGCAGCCCCAGCATTTT.

This clonotype has a count of ten or more. The V call is TRBV7-9, the J call TRBJ2-5, with D perhaps being TRBD1 or TRBD2 (6 bases each). Germline assignment: CDR1 SEHNR and CDR2 FQNEAQ (reference sequence). This CDR3 region has 14 residues. Trimming left V 5 bases short and J 6 bases short, with 16 bases between. The CDR3 sequence: CASSPGAERQTQYF. DNA of the CDR3: TGTGCCAGCAGCCCGGGGGCGGAGCGGCAGACCCAGTACTTC.

This clonotype was detected ten times or more. The chain carries TRBV12-3 or TRBV12-4 and TRBJ2-6; no clear D. Deletions cut 6 bases from V and 2 bases from J, with 8 bases between. The CDR3 loop spans 14 amino acids. CDR3 coding DNA: TGTGCCAGCAGATTGACCCCTGGGGCCAACGTCCTGACTTTC. Protein product: CASRLTPGANVLTF.

This clonotype was detected ten times or more. The chain employs TRBV15 and TRBJ2-7; 7 nucleotides match TRBD1. CDR1 and CDR2 (germline): LNHNV, YYDKDF (reference sequence). J was trimmed by 0 bases and V by 1 base; bases with no gene match: 3. CDR3 length: 15 residues. The CDR3 DNA is TGTGCCACCAGCAGAGTCCGGGACAGCTCCTACGAGCAGTACTTC. Protein sequence: CATSRVRDSSYEQYF.

This clonotype was detected only once. This chain links TRBV29-1 with TRBJ2-7, with D tentatively TRBD1 or TRBD2 (5 bases each). The germline gives CDR1 SQVTM, CDR2 ANQGSEA. The CDR3 runs 12 residues. Trimming shortened V by 6 bases and J by 4 bases, and 13 bases separated the two germline ends. The CDR3 DNA reads TGCAGCGTCCGTGGGGGTCCGTACGAGCAGTACTTC. As protein: CSVRGGPYEQYF.